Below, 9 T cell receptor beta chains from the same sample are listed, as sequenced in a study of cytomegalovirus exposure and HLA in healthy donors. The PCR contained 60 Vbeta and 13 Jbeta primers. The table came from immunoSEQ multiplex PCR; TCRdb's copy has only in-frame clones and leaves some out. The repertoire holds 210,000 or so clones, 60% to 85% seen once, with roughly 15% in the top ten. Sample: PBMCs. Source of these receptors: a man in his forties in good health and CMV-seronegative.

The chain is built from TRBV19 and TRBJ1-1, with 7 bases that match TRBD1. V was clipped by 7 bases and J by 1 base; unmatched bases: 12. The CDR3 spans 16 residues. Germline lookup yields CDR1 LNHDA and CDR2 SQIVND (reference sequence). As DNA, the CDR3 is TGTGCCAGTAACGTAGTGACAGGGCGGGCGAACACTGAAGCTTTCTTT. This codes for CASNVVTGRANTEAFF.

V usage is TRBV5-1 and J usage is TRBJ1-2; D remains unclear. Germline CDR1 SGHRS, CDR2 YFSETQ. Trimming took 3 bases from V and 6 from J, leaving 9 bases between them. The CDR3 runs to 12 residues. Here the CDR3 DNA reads TGCGCCAGCAGCTCCGGTGAGGATGGCTACACCTTC. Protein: CASSSGEDGYTF.

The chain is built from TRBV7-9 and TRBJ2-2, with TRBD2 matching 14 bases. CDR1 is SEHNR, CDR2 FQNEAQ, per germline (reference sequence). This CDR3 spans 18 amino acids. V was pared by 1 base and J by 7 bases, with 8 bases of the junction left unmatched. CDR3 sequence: CASSLGWTSGRRSGELFF. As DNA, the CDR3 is TGTGCCAGCAGCTTAGGCTGGACTAGCGGGAGGAGGAGCGGGGAGCTGTTTTTT.

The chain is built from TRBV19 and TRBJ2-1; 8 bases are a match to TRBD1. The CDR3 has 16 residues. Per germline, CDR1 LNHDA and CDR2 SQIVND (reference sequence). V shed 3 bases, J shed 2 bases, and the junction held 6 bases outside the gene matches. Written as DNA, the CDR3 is TGTGCCAGTAGTATGTCCGGGACAGGAGCCTACAATGAGCAGTTCTTC. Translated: CASSMSGTGAYNEQFF.

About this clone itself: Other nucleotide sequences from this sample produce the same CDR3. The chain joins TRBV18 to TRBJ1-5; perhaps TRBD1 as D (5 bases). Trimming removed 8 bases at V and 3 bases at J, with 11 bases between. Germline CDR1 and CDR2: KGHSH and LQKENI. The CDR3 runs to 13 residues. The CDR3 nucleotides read TGTGCCAGCACGTCAGGGCTCAATCAGCCCCAGCATTTT. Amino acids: CASTSGLNQPQHF.

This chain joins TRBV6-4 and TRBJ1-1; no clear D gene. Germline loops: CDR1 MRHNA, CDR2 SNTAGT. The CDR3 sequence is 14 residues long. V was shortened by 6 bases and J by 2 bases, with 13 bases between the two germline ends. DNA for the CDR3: TGTGCCAGCAGAATTAGCGGGGATAACACTGAAGCTTTCTTT. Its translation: CASRISGDNTEAFF.

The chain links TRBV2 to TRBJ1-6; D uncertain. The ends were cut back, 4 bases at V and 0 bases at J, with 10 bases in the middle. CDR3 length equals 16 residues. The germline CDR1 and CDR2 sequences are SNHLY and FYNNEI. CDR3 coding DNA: TGTGCCAGCAGTGGAGGCGGTAGCTCCTATAATTCACCCCTCCACTTT. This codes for CASSGGGSSYNSPLHF.

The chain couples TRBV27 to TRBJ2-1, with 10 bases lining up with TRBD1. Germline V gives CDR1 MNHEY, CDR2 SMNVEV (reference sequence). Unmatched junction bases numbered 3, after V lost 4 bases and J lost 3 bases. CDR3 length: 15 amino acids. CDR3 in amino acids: CASSYGTGVYNEQFF. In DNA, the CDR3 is TGTGCCAGCAGTTACGGGACAGGGGTCTACAATGAGCAGTTCTTC.

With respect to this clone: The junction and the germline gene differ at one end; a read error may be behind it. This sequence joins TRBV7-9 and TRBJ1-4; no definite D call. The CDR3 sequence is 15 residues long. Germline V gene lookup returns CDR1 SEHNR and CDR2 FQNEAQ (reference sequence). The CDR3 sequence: CSSSPERAANEKLFF. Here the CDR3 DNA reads TGTTCCAGCAGCCCCGAGCGGGCGGCTAATGAAAAACTGTTTTTT.